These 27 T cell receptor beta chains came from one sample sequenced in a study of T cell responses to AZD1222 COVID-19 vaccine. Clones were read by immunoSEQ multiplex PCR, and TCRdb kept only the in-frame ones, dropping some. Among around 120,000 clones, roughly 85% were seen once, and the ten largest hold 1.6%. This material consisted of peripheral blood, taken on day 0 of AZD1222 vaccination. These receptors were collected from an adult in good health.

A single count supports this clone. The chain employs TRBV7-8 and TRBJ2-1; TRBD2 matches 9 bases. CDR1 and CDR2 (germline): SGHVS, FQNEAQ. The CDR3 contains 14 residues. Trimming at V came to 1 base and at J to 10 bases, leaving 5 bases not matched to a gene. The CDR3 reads CASSLGVLAGEQFF. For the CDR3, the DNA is TGTGCCAGCAGCTTAGGAGTCCTAGCGGGGGAGCAGTTCTTC.

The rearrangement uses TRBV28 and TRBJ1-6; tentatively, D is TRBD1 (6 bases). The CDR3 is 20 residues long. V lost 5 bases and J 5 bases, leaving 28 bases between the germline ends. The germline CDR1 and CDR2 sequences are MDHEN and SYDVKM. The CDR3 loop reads CASSRRGRPTLTPNNSPLHF. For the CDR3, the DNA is TGTGCCAGCAGTCGTAGGGGGAGACCAACCCTTACCCCGAATAATTCACCCCTCCACTTT.

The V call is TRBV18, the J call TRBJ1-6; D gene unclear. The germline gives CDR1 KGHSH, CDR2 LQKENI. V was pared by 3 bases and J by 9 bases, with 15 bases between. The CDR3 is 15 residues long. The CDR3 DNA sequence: TGTGCCAGCTCACCTGAGGACTCGCCCCTTTCACCCCTCCACTTT. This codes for CASSPEDSPLSPLHF.

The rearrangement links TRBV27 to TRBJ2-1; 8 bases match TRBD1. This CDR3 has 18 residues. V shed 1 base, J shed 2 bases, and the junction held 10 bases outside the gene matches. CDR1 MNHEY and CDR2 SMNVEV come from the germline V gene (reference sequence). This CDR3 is CASSLWQRGQGAYNEQFF. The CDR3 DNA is TGTGCCAGCAGTTTATGGCAAAGAGGACAGGGTGCCTACAATGAGCAGTTCTTC.

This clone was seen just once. This chain's CDR3 is CSVERDYGYTF. As DNA, the CDR3 is TGCAGCGTTGAAAGGGACTATGGCTACACCTTC. The chain recombines TRBV29-1 with TRBJ1-2; no clear D. Trimming removed 2 bases from V and 3 bases from J, with 4 bases in between. CDR3 size: 11 residues. Germline CDR1 SQVTM, CDR2 ANQGSEA.

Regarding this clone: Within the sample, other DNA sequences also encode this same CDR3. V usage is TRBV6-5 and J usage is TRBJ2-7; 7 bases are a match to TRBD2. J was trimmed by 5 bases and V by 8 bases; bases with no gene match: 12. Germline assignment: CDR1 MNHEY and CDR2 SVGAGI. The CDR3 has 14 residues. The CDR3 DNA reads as TGTGCCAGCGCCCCCCCCACTGGGGGGGACGAGCAGTACTTC. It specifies CASAPPTGGDEQYF.

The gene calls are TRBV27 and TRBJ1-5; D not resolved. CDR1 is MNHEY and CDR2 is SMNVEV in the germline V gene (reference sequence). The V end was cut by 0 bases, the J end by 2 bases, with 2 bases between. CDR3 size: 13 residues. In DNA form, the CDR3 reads TGTGCCAGCAGTTTATCCGGCAATCAGCCCCAGCATTTT. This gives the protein CASSLSGNQPQHF.

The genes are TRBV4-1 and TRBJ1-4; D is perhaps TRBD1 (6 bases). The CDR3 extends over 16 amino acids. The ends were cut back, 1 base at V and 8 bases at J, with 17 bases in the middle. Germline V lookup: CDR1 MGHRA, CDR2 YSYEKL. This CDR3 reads CASSQATARGNEKLFF. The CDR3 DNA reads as TGCGCCAGCAGCCAAGCCACAGCCAGGGGAAACGAAAAACTGTTTTTT.

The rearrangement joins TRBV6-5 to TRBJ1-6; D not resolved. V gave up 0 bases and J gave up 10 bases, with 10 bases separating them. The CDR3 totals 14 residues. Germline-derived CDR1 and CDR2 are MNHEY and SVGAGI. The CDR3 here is CASSYSRWASPLHF. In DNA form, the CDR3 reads TGTGCCAGCAGTTACTCGAGGTGGGCGTCACCCCTCCACTTT.

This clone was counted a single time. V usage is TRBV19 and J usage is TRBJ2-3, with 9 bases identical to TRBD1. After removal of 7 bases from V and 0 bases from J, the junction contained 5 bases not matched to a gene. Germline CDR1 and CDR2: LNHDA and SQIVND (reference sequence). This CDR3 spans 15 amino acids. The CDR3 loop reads CASTKQGASTDTQYF. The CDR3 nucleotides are TGTGCCAGTACCAAACAGGGGGCTAGCACAGATACGCAGTATTTT.

The CDR3 loop reads CASSHGAGSSYNEQFF. The DNA for the CDR3 is TGTGCCAGCAGCCACGGGGCCGGCAGCTCCTACAATGAGCAGTTCTTC. The chain is built from TRBV3-1 (or the pseudogene TRBV3-2) and TRBJ2-1; D could derive from TRBD1 or TRBD2 (5 bases each). Trimming took 3 bases from V and 0 from J, leaving 12 bases between them. This CDR3 comprises 16 residues. The germline V gene has CDR1 LGHDT and CDR2 YNNKEL (reference sequence).

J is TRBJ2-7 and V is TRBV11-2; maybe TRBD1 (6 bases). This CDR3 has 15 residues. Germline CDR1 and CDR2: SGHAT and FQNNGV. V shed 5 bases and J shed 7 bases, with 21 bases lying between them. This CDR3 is CASSPYRDPLGEQYF. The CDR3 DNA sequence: TGTGCCAGCAGCCCCTACAGGGACCCCCTCGGGGAGCAGTACTTC.

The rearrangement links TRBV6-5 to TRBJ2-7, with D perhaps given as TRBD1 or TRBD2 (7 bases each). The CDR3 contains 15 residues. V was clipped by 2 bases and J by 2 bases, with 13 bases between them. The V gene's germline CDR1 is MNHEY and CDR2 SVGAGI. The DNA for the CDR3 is TGTGCCAGCAGTTACGTCCAGGGGGGGGCCTACGAGCAGTACTTC. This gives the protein CASSYVQGGAYEQYF.

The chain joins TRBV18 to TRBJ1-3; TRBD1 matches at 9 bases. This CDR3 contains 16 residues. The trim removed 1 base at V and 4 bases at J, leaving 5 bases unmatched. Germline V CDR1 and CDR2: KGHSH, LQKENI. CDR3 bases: TGTGCCAGCTCACCACTGGGGACAGGGCCCGGAAACACCATATATTTT. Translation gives CASSPLGTGPGNTIYF.

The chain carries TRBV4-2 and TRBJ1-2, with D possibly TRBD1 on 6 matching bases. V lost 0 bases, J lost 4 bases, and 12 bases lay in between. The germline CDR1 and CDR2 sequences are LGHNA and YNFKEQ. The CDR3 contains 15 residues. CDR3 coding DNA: TGTGCCAGCAGCCAAGATCAGTCGGACAGCTATGGCTACACCTTC. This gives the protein CASSQDQSDSYGYTF.

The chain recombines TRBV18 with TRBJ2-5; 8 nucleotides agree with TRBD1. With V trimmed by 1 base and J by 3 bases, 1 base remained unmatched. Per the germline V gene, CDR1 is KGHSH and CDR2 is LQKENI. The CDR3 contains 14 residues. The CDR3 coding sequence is TGTGCCAGCTCACCACGGACAGGGAAAGAGACCCAGTACTTC. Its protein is CASSPRTGKETQYF.

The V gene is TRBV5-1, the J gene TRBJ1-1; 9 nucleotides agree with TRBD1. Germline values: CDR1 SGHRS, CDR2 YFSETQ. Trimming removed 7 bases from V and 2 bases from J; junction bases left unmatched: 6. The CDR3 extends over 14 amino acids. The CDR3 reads CASLGTGSNTEAFF. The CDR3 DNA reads TGCGCCAGCCTTGGGACAGGGAGCAACACTGAAGCTTTCTTT.

CDR3 in DNA: TGCAGCGTTGATCGAGCCTATGGCTACACCTTC. This gives the protein CSVDRAYGYTF. The rearrangement links TRBV29-1 to TRBJ1-2; D not certain. Trimming stripped 3 bases from V and 4 bases from J, with 6 bases between. Per the germline V gene, CDR1 is SQVTM and CDR2 is ANQGSEA. The length of the CDR3 is 11 residues.

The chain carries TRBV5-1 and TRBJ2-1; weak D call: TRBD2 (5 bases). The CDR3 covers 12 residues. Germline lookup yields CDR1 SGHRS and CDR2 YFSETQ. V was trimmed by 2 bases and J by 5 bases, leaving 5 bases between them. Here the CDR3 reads CASSLLDNEQFF. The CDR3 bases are TGCGCCAGCAGCTTACTAGACAATGAGCAGTTCTTC. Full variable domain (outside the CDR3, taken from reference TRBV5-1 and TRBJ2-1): KAGVTQTPRYLIKTRGQQVTLSCSPISGHRSVSWYQQTPGQGLQFLFEYFSETQRNKGNFPGRFSGRQFSNSRSEMNVSTLELGDSALYLCASSLLDNEQFFGPGTRLTVL.

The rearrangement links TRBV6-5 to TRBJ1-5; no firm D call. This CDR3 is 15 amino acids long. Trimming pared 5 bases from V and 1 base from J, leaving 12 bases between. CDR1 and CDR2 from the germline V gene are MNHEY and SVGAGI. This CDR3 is CASSPSDRSNQPQHF. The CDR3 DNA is TGTGCCAGCAGTCCATCGGACCGAAGCAATCAGCCCCAGCATTTT.

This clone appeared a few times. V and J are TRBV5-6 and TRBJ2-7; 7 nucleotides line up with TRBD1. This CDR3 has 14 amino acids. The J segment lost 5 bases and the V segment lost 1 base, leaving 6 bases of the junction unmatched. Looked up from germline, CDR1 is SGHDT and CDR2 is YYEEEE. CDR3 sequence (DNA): TGTGCCAGCAGCTTGACAGGGGAAAGGGACGAGCAGTACTTC. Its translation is CASSLTGERDEQYF.

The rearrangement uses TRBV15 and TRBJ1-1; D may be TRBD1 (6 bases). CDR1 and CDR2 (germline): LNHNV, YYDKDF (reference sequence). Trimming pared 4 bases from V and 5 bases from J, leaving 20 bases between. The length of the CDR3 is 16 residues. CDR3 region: CATSIKRMGAGTEAFF. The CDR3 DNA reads TGTGCCACCAGCATCAAGAGGATGGGGGCAGGGACTGAAGCTTTCTTT.

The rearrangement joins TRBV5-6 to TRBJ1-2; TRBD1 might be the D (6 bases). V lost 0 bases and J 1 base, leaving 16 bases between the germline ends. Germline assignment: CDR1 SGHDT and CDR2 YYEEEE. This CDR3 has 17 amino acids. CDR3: CASSLEGRDIFNYGYTF. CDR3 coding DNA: TGTGCCAGCAGCTTGGAGGGCAGGGACATCTTTAACTATGGCTACACCTTC.

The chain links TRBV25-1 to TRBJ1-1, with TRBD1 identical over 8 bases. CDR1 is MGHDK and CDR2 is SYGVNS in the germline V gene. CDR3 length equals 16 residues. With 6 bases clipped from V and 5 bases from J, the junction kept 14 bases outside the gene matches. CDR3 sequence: CASRLAGGARGTEAFF. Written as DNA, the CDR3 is TGTGCCAGCAGACTTGCAGGGGGCGCGAGGGGGACTGAAGCTTTCTTT.

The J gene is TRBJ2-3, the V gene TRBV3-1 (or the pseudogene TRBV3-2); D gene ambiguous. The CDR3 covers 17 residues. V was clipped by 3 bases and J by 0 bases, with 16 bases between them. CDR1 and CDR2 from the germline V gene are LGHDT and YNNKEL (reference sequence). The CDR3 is CASSQHGSRISTDTQYF. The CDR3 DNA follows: TGTGCCAGCAGCCAGCACGGGTCCAGGATAAGCACAGATACGCAGTATTTT.

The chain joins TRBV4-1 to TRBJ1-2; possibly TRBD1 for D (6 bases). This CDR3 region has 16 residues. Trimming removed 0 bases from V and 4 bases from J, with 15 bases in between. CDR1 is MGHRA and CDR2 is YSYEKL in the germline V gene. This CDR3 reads CASSQESTGNIYGYTF. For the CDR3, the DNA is TGCGCCAGCAGCCAAGAAAGTACAGGGAACATCTATGGCTACACCTTC.

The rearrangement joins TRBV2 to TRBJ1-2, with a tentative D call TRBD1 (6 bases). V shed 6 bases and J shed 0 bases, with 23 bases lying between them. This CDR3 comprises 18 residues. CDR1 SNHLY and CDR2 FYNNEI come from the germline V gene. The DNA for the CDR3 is TGTGCCAGCAGACCCACCCTCCTGGACAGCGGAGCTAACTATGGCTACACCTTC. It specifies CASRPTLLDSGANYGYTF.